The clone carrying this TCR beta chain has just one count. Antigen: not known. This sample stems from a study of OX40 agonist ivuxolimab in advanced cancers. The study, taken as a whole, reports: The expanded peripheral T cells' antigen specificity was not determined. At 0.1 to 3.0 mg/kg, clonal expansion of CD4+ and CD8+ blood T cells had occurred by week 6.

Here immunoSEQ multiplex PCR was the method, and the copy in TCRdb shows in-frame clones only, minus some. The sample lists around 61,000 clones, roughly 90% occurring once. This sequence originates from an adult with an advanced solid tumor such as melanoma, head and neck, liver or kidney cancer. Source: CD4+ or CD8+ T cells sorted from blood, taken in a trial of the OX40 agonist ivuxolimab.

CDR3 nucleotides: TGTGCCTGGAGTGTAGGGGGATCCGGCTACACCTTC. Translated: CAWSVGGSGYTF. The rearrangement uses TRBV30 and TRBJ1-2, with D maybe TRBD1 (6 bases). V lost 0 bases and J lost 8, with 10 bases in between. There are 12 residues in the CDR3. Germline CDR1 is GTSNPN and CDR2 is SVGIG (reference sequence). The full variable domain, completed using reference TRBV30 and TRBJ1-2, is SQTIHQWPATLVQPVGSPLSLECTVEGTSNPNLYWYRQAAGRGLQLLFYSVGIGQISSEVPQNLSASRPQDRQFILSSKKLLLSDSGFYLCAWSVGGSGYTFGSGTRLTVV.